The 9 T cell receptor beta chains below come from one sample, sequenced in a study of neurological immune-mediated disorders. TCRdb fed the 5' RACE reads into MiXCR, producing one record per CDR3 protein. The sample holds some 57,000 distinct CDR3 sequences, about 3.4% seen once. The specimen sequenced was PBMCs. These receptors were taken from a woman aged 55-69 years with multiple sclerosis.

This clonotype was picked up one time. This may come from a read error, since a much larger clone is one base off. The chain joins TRBV7-8 to TRBJ1-1; D gene ambiguous. Per germline, CDR1 SGHVS and CDR2 FQNEAQ. The CDR3 extends over 13 amino acids. The CDR3 is CVSSLALHTEAFF. CDR3 bases: TGTGTCAGCAGCTTAGCTCTGCACACTGAAGCTTTCTTT.

This clonotype was counted at least ten times. V and J are TRBV7-9 and TRBJ2-1, with D possibly TRBD1 on 6 matching bases. The CDR3 is 15 amino acids. CDR1 is SEHNR, CDR2 FQNEAQ, per germline (reference sequence). Trimming removed 3 bases at V and 2 bases at J, with 11 bases between. The CDR3 sequence is CASSLQGGTYNEQFF. The CDR3, as DNA: TGTGCCAGCAGCTTGCAAGGGGGAACCTACAATGAGCAGTTCTTC. The full variable domain, its missing parts supplied by reference TRBV7-9 and TRBJ2-1, is DTGVSQNPRHKITKRGQNVTFRCDPISEHNRLYWYRQTLGQGPEFLTYFQNEAQLEKSRLLSDRFSAERPKGSFSTLEIQRTEQGDSAMYLCASSLQGGTYNEQFFGPGTRLTVL.

This clonotype appeared many times. The chain joins TRBV5-1 to TRBJ2-7; D unclear. V was pared by 0 bases and J by 2 bases, with 9 bases between. This CDR3 spans 14 amino acids. CDR1 and CDR2 (germline): SGHRS, YFSETQ. The CDR3 DNA reads as TGCGCCAGCAGCTTGGGGGTTACAGCCTACGAGCAGTACTTC. Amino acids: CASSLGVTAYEQYF.

The chain combines TRBV20-1 with TRBJ1-2; D perhaps matches TRBD1 (5 bases). Trimming cost V 6 bases and J 4 bases, with 24 bases left between them. This CDR3 spans 16 amino acids. Germline lookup yields CDR1 DFQATT and CDR2 SNEGSKA (reference sequence). CDR3 nucleotide sequence: TGCAGTGCCACTAGTGCCCAGCAGGGAGATAGCTATGGCTACACCTTC. This translates into CSATSAQQGDSYGYTF.

The J gene is TRBJ2-2, the V gene TRBV29-1; no definite D call. V gave up 5 bases and J gave up 6 bases, with 10 bases separating them. The germline V gene has CDR1 SQVTM and CDR2 ANQGSEA. The length of the CDR3 is 12 residues. The CDR3 region has the DNA TGCAGCGTTAAGGTGACGGCCGGGGAGCTGTTTTTT. It translates to CSVKVTAGELFF.

With respect to this clonotype: Possible read error: a much larger clone is one base away. It is likely a read error, because the conserved phenylalanine at the end of the CDR3 is missing. The rearrangement joins TRBV20-1 to TRBJ2-1; D may be TRBD1 or TRBD2 (7 bases each). Germline loops: CDR1 DFQATT, CDR2 SNEGSKA (reference sequence). This CDR3 has 13 residues. CDR3 loop: CSHLRGGDNEQFS. CDR3 sequence (DNA): TGCAGCCACCTCAGGGGGGGGGACAATGAGCAGTTCTCC.

This clonotype appeared many times. The chain recombines TRBV29-1 with TRBJ2-3; D ambiguous. Between the trimmed V and J ends, which lost 3 bases and 7 bases, there was a span of 14 bases. Germline values: CDR1 SQVTM, CDR2 ANQGSEA. The CDR3 loop spans 13 amino acids. CDR3 nucleotides: TGCAGCGTTGACGCAACGATGGGAAATACGCAGTATTTT. Its protein is CSVDATMGNTQYF.

This clonotype was seen ten or more times. The rearrangement joins TRBV4-3 to TRBJ2-3; a weak D match, TRBD2 (6 bases). From germline, CDR1 is LGHNA and CDR2 YSLEER. V was trimmed by 1 base and J by 1 base, leaving 9 bases between them. The length of the CDR3 is 15 residues. The chain's CDR3 is CASSQGRGGTDTQYF. The CDR3 nucleotides read TGCGCCAGCAGCCAAGGACGCGGGGGCACAGATACGCAGTATTTT.

This clonotype was picked up many times. The CDR3 loop reads CASSFWGDQPQHF. CDR3 nucleotides: TGTGCCAGCAGCTTTTGGGGAGATCAGCCCCAGCATTTT. V and J are TRBV7-2 and TRBJ1-5; D unresolved. The V and J ends lost 3 bases and 5 bases respectively, with 8 bases between them. CDR3 size: 13 residues. The germline gives CDR1 SGHTA, CDR2 FQGNSA.